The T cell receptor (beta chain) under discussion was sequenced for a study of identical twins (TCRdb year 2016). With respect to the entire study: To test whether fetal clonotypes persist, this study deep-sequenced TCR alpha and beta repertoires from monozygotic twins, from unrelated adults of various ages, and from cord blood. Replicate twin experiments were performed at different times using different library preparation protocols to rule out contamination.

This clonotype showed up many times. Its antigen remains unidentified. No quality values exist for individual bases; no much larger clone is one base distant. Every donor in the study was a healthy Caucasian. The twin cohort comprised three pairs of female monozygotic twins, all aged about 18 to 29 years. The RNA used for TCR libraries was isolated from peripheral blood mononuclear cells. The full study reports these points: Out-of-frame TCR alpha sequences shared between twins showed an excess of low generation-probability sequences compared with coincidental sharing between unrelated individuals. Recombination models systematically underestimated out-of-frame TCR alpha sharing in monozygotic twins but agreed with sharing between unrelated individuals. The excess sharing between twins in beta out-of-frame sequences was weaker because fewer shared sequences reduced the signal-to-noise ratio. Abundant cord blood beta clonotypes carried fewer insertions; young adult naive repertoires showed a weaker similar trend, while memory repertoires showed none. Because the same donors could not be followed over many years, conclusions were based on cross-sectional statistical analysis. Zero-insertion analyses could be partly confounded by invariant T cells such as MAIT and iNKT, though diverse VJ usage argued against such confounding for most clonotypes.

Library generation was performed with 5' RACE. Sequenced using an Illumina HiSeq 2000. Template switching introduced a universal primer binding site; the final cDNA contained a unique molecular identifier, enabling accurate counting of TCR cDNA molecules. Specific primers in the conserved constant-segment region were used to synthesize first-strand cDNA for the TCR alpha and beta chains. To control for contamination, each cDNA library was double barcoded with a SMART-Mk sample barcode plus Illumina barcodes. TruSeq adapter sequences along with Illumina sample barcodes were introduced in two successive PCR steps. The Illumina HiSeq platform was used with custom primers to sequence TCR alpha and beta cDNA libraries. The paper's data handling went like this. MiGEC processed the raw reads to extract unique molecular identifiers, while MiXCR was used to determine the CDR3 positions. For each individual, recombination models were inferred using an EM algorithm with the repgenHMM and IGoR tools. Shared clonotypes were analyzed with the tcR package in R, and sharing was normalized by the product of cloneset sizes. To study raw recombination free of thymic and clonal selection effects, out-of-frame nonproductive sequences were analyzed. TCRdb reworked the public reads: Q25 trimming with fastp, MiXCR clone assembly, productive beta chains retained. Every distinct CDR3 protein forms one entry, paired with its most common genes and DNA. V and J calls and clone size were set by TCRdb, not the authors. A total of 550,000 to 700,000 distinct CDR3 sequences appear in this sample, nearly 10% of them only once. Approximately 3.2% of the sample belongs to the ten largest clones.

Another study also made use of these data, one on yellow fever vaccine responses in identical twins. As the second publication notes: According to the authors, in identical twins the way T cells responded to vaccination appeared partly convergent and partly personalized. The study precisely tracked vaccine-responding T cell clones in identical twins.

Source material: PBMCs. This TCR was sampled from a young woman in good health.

The DNA sequence is TGTGCCAGCACTCAAGCCCGGGAGACCCAGTACTTC. It codes for CASTQARETQYF. The chain employs TRBV7-2 and TRBJ2-5; the D gene assignment is ambiguous. From cysteine to phenylalanine, the CDR3 is 12 amino acids long. The CDR3 DNA has 36 bases and is translated from base 1. Per the germline V gene, SGHTA is the CDR1 and FQGNSA is the CDR2. Cut back by 7 bases and 5 bases, the V and J ends lie 11 bases apart. Extended through the reference TRBV7-2 and TRBJ2-5 proteins, this CDR3 yields the full variable domain: GAGVSQSPSNKVTEKGKDVELRCDPISGHTALYWYRQSLGQGLEFLIYFQGNSAPDKSGLPSDRFSAERTGGSVSTLTIQRTQQEDSAVYLCASTQARETQYFGPGTRLLVL.